The next 30 T cell receptor beta chains were all read from a single sample in a study of T-cell memory formation after mild COVID-19. TCRdb reprocessed the 5' RACE reads via MiXCR and lists one record per CDR3 protein. Of hundreds of thousands of distinct CDR3 sequences listed, 20% to 25% were seen once; the top ten hold roughly 8.1%. Specimen: PBMCs or a T cell subset sorted from them (not recorded which). Receptors were obtained from an adult woman who had mild COVID-19 (a few samples of this study predate the infection). Cell type and time point are not known.

This clonotype was observed a few times. The rearrangement joins TRBV5-1 to TRBJ2-3, with a weak D call TRBD1 (6 bases). The CDR3 is 16 amino acids. V lost 4 bases, J lost 0 bases, and 15 bases lay in between. The germline CDR1 and CDR2 sequences are SGHRS and YFSETQ. In nucleotides, the CDR3 is TGCGCCAGCAGCCATCAACAGGGTCCTAGCACAGATACGCAGTATTTT. Encoded protein: CASSHQQGPSTDTQYF.

This clonotype was detected ten times or more. V is TRBV2 and J is TRBJ2-2; D gene uncertain. Trimming left V 7 bases short and J 0 bases short, with 12 bases between. The CDR3 is 15 amino acids. Germline assignment: CDR1 SNHLY and CDR2 FYNNEI. The CDR3 DNA reads TGTGCCAGCAAGGTTCAGGATACGAACACCGGGGAGCTGTTTTTT. Encoded protein: CASKVQDTNTGELFF.

The sample holds a few counts of this clonotype. The J gene is TRBJ1-1, the V gene TRBV5-1; D is perhaps TRBD1 (5 bases). V lost 0 bases, J lost 3 bases, and 9 bases lay in between. Germline V CDR1 and CDR2: SGHRS, YFSETQ. The length of the CDR3 is 14 residues. The CDR3 protein is CASSLGIRDTEAFF. CDR3 bases: TGCGCCAGCAGCTTGGGCATCAGGGACACTGAAGCTTTCTTT.

The rearrangement links TRBV12-3 or TRBV12-4 to TRBJ2-3; 7 bases align to TRBD2. The CDR3 has 18 residues. V shed 6 bases, J shed 0 bases, and the junction held 15 bases outside the gene matches. The CDR3 reads CASSKVIGRGYSTDTQYF. Here the CDR3 DNA reads TGTGCCAGCAGCAAGGTGATCGGGCGGGGGTATAGCACAGATACGCAGTATTTT.

This sequence joins TRBV11-2 and TRBJ1-3; no reliable D call. V lost 5 bases and J 1 base, leaving 15 bases between the germline ends. Germline lookup yields CDR1 SGHAT and CDR2 FQNNGV. The CDR3 extends over 16 amino acids. The CDR3, as DNA: TGTGCCAGCAGCCCCTATAAAAAATCATCTGGAAACACCATATATTTT. Translating it yields CASSPYKKSSGNTIYF.

This clonotype was observed a handful of times. The chain has TRBV12-3 or TRBV12-4 and TRBJ1-1; D unresolved. The V end was cut by 4 bases, the J end by 5 bases, with 11 bases between. The CDR3 length is 13 residues. Written as DNA, the CDR3 is TGTGCCAGCAGTTCCGAGGTTAGGACTGAAGCTTTCTTT. Encoded protein: CASSSEVRTEAFF.

This clonotype has just a few counts. This sequence joins TRBV7-9 and TRBJ2-7; a weak D match, TRBD2 (6 bases). This CDR3 has 14 amino acids. Trimming removed 2 bases at V and 4 bases at J, with 12 bases between. CDR1 and CDR2 from the germline V gene are SEHNR and FQNEAQ (reference sequence). This CDR3 reads CASSLTAGIYEQYF. CDR3 DNA sequence: TGTGCCAGCAGCTTAACGGCGGGGATATACGAGCAGTACTTC.

The V gene is TRBV7-2, the J gene TRBJ2-7, with a possible D match to TRBD2 (6 bases). The CDR3 is 15 amino acids. Trimming removed 1 base at V and 6 bases at J, with 16 bases between. Germline values: CDR1 SGHTA, CDR2 FQGNSA. DNA for the CDR3: TGTGCCAGCAGCTTAGAGGGGACTCCCCTGGGCGAGCAGTACTTC. Encoded protein: CASSLEGTPLGEQYF.

The rearrangement uses TRBV6-5 and TRBJ1-2; 10 bases match TRBD1. The CDR3 has 15 amino acids. V lost 4 bases, J lost 3 bases, and 5 bases stayed unmatched. CDR1 MNHEY and CDR2 SVGAGI come from the germline V gene. Here the CDR3 reads CASSSTGQGYYGYTF. CDR3 bases: TGTGCCAGCAGTTCCACGGGACAGGGGTACTATGGCTACACCTTC.

This clonotype appeared a few times. V and J are TRBV5-1 and TRBJ2-1, with D tentatively TRBD2 (6 bases). This CDR3 has 14 residues. V lost 5 bases, J lost 5 bases, and 14 bases lay in between. Germline CDR1 SGHRS, CDR2 YFSETQ. In DNA, the CDR3 is TGCGCCAGCAGTTGGGAGGCAGGAGACAATGAGCAGTTCTTC. It encodes CASSWEAGDNEQFF.

This clonotype was detected only a few times. The rearrangement joins TRBV29-1 to TRBJ2-7; D possibly corresponds to TRBD1 (5 bases). There are 12 residues in the CDR3. The germline V and J ends were trimmed by 6 bases and 6 bases, with 15 bases remaining between them. CDR1 and CDR2 (germline): SQVTM, ANQGSEA. The CDR3 DNA follows: TGCAGCGTCCAGCCAGGGCGGAGCGAGCAGTACTTC. Protein: CSVQPGRSEQYF.

This chain links TRBV24-1 with TRBJ2-1; 9 bases are a match to TRBD1. The CDR3 runs 16 residues. The germline gives CDR1 KGHDR, CDR2 SFDVKD. The J segment lost 4 bases and the V segment lost 7 bases, leaving 10 bases of the junction unmatched. The chain's CDR3 is CATSGRDGQGYNEQFF. In nucleotides, the CDR3 is TGTGCCACCAGCGGCCGAGACGGACAGGGGTACAATGAGCAGTTCTTC.

This clonotype was detected once. J is TRBJ1-5 and V is TRBV6-2 or TRBV6-3, with 8 bases fitting TRBD1. CDR3 length: 15 amino acids. Per the germline V gene, CDR1 is MNHEY and CDR2 is SVGEGT. The junction had 6 bases not matched to a gene; V was cut back by 4 bases and J by 4 bases. CDR3 sequence (DNA): TGTGCCAGCAGTTCTTGGACAGGGAGGAATCAGCCCCAGCATTTT. It codes for CASSSWTGRNQPQHF.

The chain joins TRBV7-8 to TRBJ1-6; 9 bases agree with TRBD1. V was clipped by 5 bases and J by 8 bases; unmatched bases: 4. Germline assignment: CDR1 SGHVS and CDR2 FQNEAQ. The CDR3 loop spans 14 amino acids. DNA of the CDR3: TGTGCCAGCAGCCCGGACAGGGGTGATTCACCCCTCCACTTT. Residues: CASSPDRGDSPLHF.

The rearrangement uses TRBV5-1 and TRBJ2-2; D is possibly TRBD2 (6 bases). V was trimmed by 3 bases and J by 4 bases, leaving 10 bases between them. The germline V gene has CDR1 SGHRS and CDR2 YFSETQ. CDR3 length: 14 residues. This CDR3 reads CASSWGLRTGELFF. Written as DNA, the CDR3 is TGCGCCAGCAGCTGGGGACTTCGCACCGGGGAGCTGTTTTTT.

This clonotype occurred a few times. The chain is built from TRBV7-8 and TRBJ2-5; no definite D call. Germline CDR1 is SGHVS and CDR2 is FQNEAQ. CDR3 length: 16 residues. Trimming took off 1 base at V and 0 bases at J, with 12 bases between the two ends. This CDR3 reads CASSLVLSPNQETQYF. Written as DNA, the CDR3 is TGTGCCAGCAGCTTAGTGCTTAGCCCCAACCAAGAGACCCAGTACTTC. The whole variable domain, filled in from reference TRBV7-8 and TRBJ2-5, reads GAGVSQSPRYKVAKRGQDVALRCDPISGHVSLFWYQQALGQGPEFLTYFQNEAQLDKSGLPSDRFFAERPEGSVSTLKIQRTQQEDSAVYLCASSLVLSPNQETQYFGPGTRLLVL.

The chain couples TRBV2 to TRBJ1-4, with D uncertain. In germline, CDR1 is SNHLY, CDR2 FYNNEI. V shed 3 bases and J shed 0 bases, with 14 bases lying between them. This CDR3 spans 17 amino acids. The CDR3 region is CASSENSNFATNEKLFF. For the CDR3, the DNA is TGTGCCAGCAGTGAGAACAGCAACTTTGCAACTAATGAAAAACTGTTTTTT.

The chain recombines TRBV6-5 with TRBJ1-1, with TRBD1 matching over 9 bases. V lost 3 bases, J lost 4 bases, and 6 bases stayed unmatched. The CDR3 is 15 amino acids. Germline CDR1 reads MNHEY; CDR2 reads SVGAGI. In DNA, the CDR3 is TGTGCCAGCAGTTATACACAGGGGGCGCGCACTGAAGCTTTCTTT. Its protein is CASSYTQGARTEAFF.

The rearrangement uses TRBV27 and TRBJ2-7; D is possibly TRBD1 or TRBD2 (5 bases each). Trimming removed 3 bases at V and 3 bases at J, with 12 bases between. The CDR3 extends over 14 amino acids. CDR1 and CDR2 (germline): MNHEY, SMNVEV (reference sequence). Here the CDR3 reads CASSFWGSRYEQYF. The CDR3 DNA is TGTGCCAGCAGTTTTTGGGGGTCCCGCTACGAGCAGTACTTC.

This clonotype was seen more than once but under ten times. This chain uses TRBV24-1 with TRBJ2-7, with D perhaps given as TRBD1 or TRBD2 (5 bases each). V dropped 3 bases and J dropped 6 bases, with 11 bases sitting between them. The CDR3 covers 13 residues. CDR1 is KGHDR and CDR2 is SFDVKD in the germline V gene. CDR3 coding DNA: TGTGCCACCAGTGATCACGGGGCTAGCGAGCAGTACTTC. This translates into CATSDHGASEQYF.

This clonotype was seen a handful of times. The V gene is TRBV20-1, the J gene TRBJ1-3, with 7 bases aligning to TRBD1. The germline gives CDR1 DFQATT, CDR2 SNEGSKA (reference sequence). Unmatched junction bases numbered 4, after V lost 5 bases and J lost 0 bases. The CDR3 contains 14 residues. CDR3 loop: CSALDRSSGNTIYF. The CDR3 DNA reads TGCAGTGCTTTGGACAGGAGCTCTGGAAACACCATATATTTT.

J is TRBJ2-7 and V is TRBV29-1, with D unclear. Germline assignment: CDR1 SQVTM and CDR2 ANQGSEA. The CDR3 has 13 amino acids. V lost 5 bases and J lost 3, with 14 bases in between. The CDR3 DNA follows: TGCAGCGTTATGGATCTTTGGAGCTACGAGCAGTACTTC. As protein: CSVMDLWSYEQYF.

V gene TRBV20-1 combines with J gene TRBJ2-3; 8 bases map to TRBD2. The CDR3 runs 14 residues. Germline loops: CDR1 DFQATT, CDR2 SNEGSKA (reference sequence). V was pared by 5 bases and J by 2 bases, with 6 bases of the junction left unmatched. CDR3 DNA: TGCAGTGCTCCCGGCGGGGGGCACACAGATACGCAGTATTTT. Protein sequence: CSAPGGGHTDTQYF.

This clonotype has only a few counts. CDR3 sequence (DNA): TGTGCCAGCAGCTTAGCAGTCCCCGGGGTCGGCCAGTACTTC. This sequence encodes CASSLAVPGVGQYF. The V gene is TRBV7-9, the J gene TRBJ2-5; a possible D gene is TRBD2 (5 bases). The V end lost 0 bases, the J end lost 10 bases, and 15 bases lay between the germline ends. Germline values: CDR1 SEHNR, CDR2 FQNEAQ (reference sequence). The CDR3 sequence is 14 residues long.

The rearrangement joins TRBV6-2 or TRBV6-3 to TRBJ1-2, with a possible D match to TRBD1 (6 bases). Per the germline V gene, CDR1 is MNHEY and CDR2 is SVGEGT. The V end lost 2 bases, the J end lost 4 bases, and 8 bases lay between the germline ends. The CDR3 has 13 residues. The CDR3 nucleotides read TGTGCCAGCAGTTACGGGGGGGCCTATGGCTACACCTTC. It codes for CASSYGGAYGYTF.

The gene calls are TRBV5-1 and TRBJ2-7, with 9 nucleotides matching TRBD1. After removal of 3 bases from V and 1 base from J, the junction contained 5 bases not matched to a gene. Germline CDR1 is SGHRS and CDR2 is YFSETQ. The CDR3 contains 15 residues. The CDR3 DNA reads as TGCGCCAGCAGCTCCGGGACAGGGTATTCCTACGAGCAGTACTTC. Protein: CASSSGTGYSYEQYF.

This chain uses TRBV20-1 with TRBJ2-7; perhaps TRBD2 as D (6 bases). The CDR3 covers 12 residues. With 5 bases removed from V and 3 bases from J, the gap between germline ends came to 11 bases. The V gene's germline CDR1 is DFQATT and CDR2 SNEGSKA (reference sequence). The CDR3 nucleotides are TGCAGTGCTGGGGAGGCGGACTACGAGCAGTACTTC. This sequence encodes CSAGEADYEQYF.

The chain couples TRBV5-1 to TRBJ2-1; TRBD1 aligns across 8 bases. The CDR3 runs 14 residues. J was trimmed by 6 bases and V by 4 bases; bases with no gene match: 6. The V gene's germline CDR1 is SGHRS and CDR2 YFSETQ. CDR3 DNA: TGCGCCAGCAGCATGACAGGGGTTGGCAATGAGCAGTTCTTC. Residues: CASSMTGVGNEQFF. Using reference TRBV5-1 and TRBJ2-1 for the parts outside the CDR3, the full variable domain is KAGVTQTPRYLIKTRGQQVTLSCSPISGHRSVSWYQQTPGQGLQFLFEYFSETQRNKGNFPGRFSGRQFSNSRSEMNVSTLELGDSALYLCASSMTGVGNEQFFGPGTRLTVL.

Only a few counts were recorded for this clonotype. V and J are TRBV5-1 and TRBJ2-1; 9 bases line up with TRBD1. The ends lost 2 bases at V and 7 bases at J; junction bases unmatched: 13. CDR3 length equals 17 residues. Germline loops: CDR1 SGHRS, CDR2 YFSETQ. The CDR3 sequence: CASSFYSRDRVRNEQFF. The CDR3 bases are TGCGCCAGCAGCTTTTATTCGCGGGACAGGGTCAGGAATGAGCAGTTCTTC.

This clonotype was seen more than once but under ten times. The chain links TRBV18 to TRBJ2-4, with 7 bases identical to TRBD1. This CDR3 is built from 15 residues. Germline CDR1 and CDR2: KGHSH and LQKENI. V gave up 0 bases and J gave up 4 bases; unmatched junction bases: 3. The CDR3 DNA follows: TGTGCCAGCTCACCACCGACGACAGGGAAAAACATTCAGTACTTC. Residues: CASSPPTTGKNIQYF.